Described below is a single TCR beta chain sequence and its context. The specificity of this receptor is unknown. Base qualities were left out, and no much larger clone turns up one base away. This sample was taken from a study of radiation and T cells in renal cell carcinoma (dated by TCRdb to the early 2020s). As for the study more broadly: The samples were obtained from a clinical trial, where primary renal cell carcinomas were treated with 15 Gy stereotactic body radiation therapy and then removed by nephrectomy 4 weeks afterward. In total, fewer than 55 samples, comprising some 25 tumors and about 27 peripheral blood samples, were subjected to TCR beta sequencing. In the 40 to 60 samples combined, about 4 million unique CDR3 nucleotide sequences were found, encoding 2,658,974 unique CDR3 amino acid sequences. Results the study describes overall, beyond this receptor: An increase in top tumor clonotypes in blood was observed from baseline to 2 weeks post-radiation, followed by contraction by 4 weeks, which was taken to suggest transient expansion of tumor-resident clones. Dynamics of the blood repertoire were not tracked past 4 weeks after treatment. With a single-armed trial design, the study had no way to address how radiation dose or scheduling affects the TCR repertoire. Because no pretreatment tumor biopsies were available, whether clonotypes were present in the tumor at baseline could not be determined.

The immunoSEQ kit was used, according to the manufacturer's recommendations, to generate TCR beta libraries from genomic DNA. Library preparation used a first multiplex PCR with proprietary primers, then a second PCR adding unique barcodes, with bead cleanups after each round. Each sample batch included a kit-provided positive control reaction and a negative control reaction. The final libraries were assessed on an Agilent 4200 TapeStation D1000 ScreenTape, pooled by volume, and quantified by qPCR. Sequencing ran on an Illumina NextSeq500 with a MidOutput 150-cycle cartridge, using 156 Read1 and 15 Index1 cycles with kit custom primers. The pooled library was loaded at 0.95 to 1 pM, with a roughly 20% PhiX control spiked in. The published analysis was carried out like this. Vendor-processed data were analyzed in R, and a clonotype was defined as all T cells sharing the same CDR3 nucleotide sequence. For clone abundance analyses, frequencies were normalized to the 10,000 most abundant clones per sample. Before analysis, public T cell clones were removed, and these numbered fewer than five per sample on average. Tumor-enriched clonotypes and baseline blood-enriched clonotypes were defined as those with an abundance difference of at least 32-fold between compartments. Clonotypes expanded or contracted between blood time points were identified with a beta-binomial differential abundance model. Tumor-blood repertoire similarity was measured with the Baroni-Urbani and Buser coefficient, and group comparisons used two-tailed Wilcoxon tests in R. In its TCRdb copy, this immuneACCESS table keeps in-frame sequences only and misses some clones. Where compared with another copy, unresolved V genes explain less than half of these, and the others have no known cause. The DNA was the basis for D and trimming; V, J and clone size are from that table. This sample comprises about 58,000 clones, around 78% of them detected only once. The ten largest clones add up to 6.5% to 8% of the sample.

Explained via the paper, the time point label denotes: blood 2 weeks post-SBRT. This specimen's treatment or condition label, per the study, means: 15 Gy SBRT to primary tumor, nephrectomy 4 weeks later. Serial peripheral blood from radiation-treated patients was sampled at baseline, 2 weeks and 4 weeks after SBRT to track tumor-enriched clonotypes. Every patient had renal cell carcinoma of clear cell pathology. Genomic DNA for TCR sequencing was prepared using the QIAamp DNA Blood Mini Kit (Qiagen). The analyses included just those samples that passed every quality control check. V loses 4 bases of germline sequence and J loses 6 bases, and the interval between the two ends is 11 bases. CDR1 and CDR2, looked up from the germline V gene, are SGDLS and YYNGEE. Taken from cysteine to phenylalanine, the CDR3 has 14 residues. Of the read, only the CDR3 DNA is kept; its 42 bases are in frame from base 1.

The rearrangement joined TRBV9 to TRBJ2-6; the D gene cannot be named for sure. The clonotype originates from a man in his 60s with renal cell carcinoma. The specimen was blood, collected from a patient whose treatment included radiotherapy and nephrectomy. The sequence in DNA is TGTGCCAGCAGCCCGAGACTTACGGCCAACGTCCTGACTTTC. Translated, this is CASSPRLTANVLTF. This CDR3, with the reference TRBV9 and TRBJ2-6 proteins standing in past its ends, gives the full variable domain DSGVTQTPKHLITATGQRVTLRCSPRSGDLSVYWYQQSLDQGLQFLIQYYNGEERAKGNILERFSAQQFPDLHSELNLSSLELGDSALYFCASSPRLTANVLTFGAGSRLTVL.